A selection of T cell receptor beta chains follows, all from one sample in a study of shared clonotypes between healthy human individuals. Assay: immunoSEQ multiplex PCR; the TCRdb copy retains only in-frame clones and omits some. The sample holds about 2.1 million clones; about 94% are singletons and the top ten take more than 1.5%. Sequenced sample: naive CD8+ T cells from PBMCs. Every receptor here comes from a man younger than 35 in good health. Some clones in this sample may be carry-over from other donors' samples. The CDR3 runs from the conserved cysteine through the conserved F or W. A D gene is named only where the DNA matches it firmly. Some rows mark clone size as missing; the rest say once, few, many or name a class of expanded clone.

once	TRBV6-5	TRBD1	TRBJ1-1	CASSPPRDRHEAFF	TGTGCCAGCAGCCCCCCCCGGGACAGACATGAAGCTTTCTTT
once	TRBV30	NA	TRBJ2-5	CAWSWGLSLKETQYF	TGTGCCTGGAGTTGGGGCCTCAGCTTGAAAGAGACCCAGTACTTC
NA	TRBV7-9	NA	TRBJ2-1	CASRNGGGNEQFF	TGTGCCAGCAGGAATGGAGGGGGGAATGAGCAGTTCTTC
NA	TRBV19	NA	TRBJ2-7	CASSIILGDEQYF	TGTGCCAGTAGTATCATTTTGGGGGACGAGCAGTACTTC
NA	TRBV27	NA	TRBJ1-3	CASSLSFAGNTIYF	TGTGCCAGCAGTTTGTCTTTTGCTGGAAACACCATATATTTT
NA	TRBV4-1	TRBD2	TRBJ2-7	CASSPPGIAGGYYEQYF	TGCGCCAGCAGCCCCCCAGGCATCGCGGGAGGGTATTACGAGCAGTACTTC
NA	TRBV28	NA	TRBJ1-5	CASSPYGVRNQPQHF	TGTGCCAGCAGTCCCTATGGGGTACGCAATCAGCCCCAGCATTTT
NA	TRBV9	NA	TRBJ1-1	CASSVAVGPEAFF	TGTGCCAGCAGCGTAGCTGTGGGCCCTGAAGCTTTCTTT
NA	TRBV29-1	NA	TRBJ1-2	CSVFAGTEVWANYGYTF	TGCAGCGTTTTCGCCGGGACCGAGGTTTGGGCTAACTATGGCTACACCTTC
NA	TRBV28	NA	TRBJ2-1	CAAKMGATYNEQFF	TGTGCCGCTAAAATGGGGGCTACGTACAATGAGCAGTTCTTC
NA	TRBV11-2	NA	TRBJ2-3	CASSLNRFEPTTDTQYF	TGTGCCAGCAGCTTAAATAGGTTTGAGCCAACCACAGATACGCAGTATTTT
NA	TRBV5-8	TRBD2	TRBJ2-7	CASNPSGLAGVYEQYF	TGTGCCAGCAACCCAAGTGGACTAGCGGGTGTCTACGAGCAGTACTTC
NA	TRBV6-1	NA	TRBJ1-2	CASRATGIYGYTF	TGTGCCAGCAGGGCTACAGGGATTTATGGCTACACCTTC
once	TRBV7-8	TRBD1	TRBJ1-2	CASSLVPETGGDGYTF	TGTGCCAGCAGCTTAGTGCCCGAGACAGGGGGTGATGGCTACACCTTC
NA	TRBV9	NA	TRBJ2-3	CASSEGGLTDTQYF	TGTGCCAGCAGCGAGGGGGGCCTCACAGATACGCAGTATTTT
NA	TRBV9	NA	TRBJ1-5	CASSAAAVNQPQHF	TGTGCCAGCAGCGCGGCGGCGGTCAATCAGCCCCAGCATTTT
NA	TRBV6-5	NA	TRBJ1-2	CASSQTLRNYGYTF	TGTGCCAGCAGCCAAACCCTGAGGAACTATGGCTACACCTTC
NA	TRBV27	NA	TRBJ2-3	CASSSSWGESPDTQYF	TGTGCCAGCAGTTCCTCGTGGGGGGAGAGCCCAGATACGCAGTATTTT
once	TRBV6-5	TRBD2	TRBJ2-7	CASSPYGLAGYEQYF	TGTGCCAGCAGTCCTTACGGACTAGCGGGATACGAGCAGTACTTC
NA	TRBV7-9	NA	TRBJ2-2	CASDGGPNTGELFF	TGTGCCAGCGATGGTGGACCGAACACCGGGGAGCTGTTTTTT
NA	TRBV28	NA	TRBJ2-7	CASSLEGWDSYEQYF	TGTGCCAGCAGTCTAGAGGGATGGGACTCCTACGAGCAGTACTTC
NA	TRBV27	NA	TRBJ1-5	CASSLGSWQPQHF	TGTGCCAGCAGTTTGGGTTCCTGGCAGCCCCAGCATTTT
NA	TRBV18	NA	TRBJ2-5	CASSPLEGTQETQYF	TGTGCCAGCTCACCACTAGAGGGGACACAAGAGACCCAGTACTTC
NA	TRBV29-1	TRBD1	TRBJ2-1	CSVASGTGVNNEQFF	TGCAGCGTTGCTTCCGGGACAGGGGTGAACAATGAGCAGTTCTTC
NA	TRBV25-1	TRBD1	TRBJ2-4	CASSEEQGLKNIQYF	TGTGCCAGCAGTGAGGAACAGGGGCTGAAAAACATTCAGTACTTC